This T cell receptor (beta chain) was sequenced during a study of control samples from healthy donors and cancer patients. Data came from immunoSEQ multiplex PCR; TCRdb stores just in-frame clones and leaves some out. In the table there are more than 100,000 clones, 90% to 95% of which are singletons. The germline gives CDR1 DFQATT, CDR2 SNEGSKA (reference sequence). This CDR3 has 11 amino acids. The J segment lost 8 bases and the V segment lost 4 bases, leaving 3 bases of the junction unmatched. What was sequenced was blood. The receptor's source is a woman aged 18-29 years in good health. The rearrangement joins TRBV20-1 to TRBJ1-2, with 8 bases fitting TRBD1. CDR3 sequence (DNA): TGCAGTGCTACCAGGGGGCCCGGCTACACCTTC. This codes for CSATRGPGYTF.